This TCR beta chain was recorded in a study of T cells expressing NK-cell markers. TCRdb reprocessed the 5' RACE reads, with one entry per CDR3 protein and no DNA. The table for this sample gives a few hundred thousand distinct CDR3 sequences. This CDR3 comprises 15 residues. Germline CDR1 and CDR2: LNHNV and YYDKDF (reference sequence). The sequence was obtained from a man aged 18 to 69 in good health. Sequences were obtained from blood T cells: a sorted CD56 or NKG2C T cell subset, CD4+ or CD8+ T cells, or bulk PBMC T cells (not recorded which). The chain carries TRBV15 and TRBJ2-3; TCRdb indicates TRBD1, and absent DNA this call remains unverified. The CDR3 region is CATSRDPGPTDTQYF.